This is a list of T cell receptor beta chains from one sample in a study of blood T cell repertoires in COVID-19. The method was immunoSEQ multiplex PCR; TCRdb's version includes in-frame clones alone and lacks a portion of them. The sample includes about 76,000 clones, more than 80% of them seen just once. Source material: peripheral blood. These receptors were taken from a woman aged 60 to 75 with acute or convalescent COVID-19. CDR3s include the opening cysteine and the closing phenylalanine or tryptophan. The D gene is left open where the match is weak. The size field is filled for only some rows; it gives once, few, many or a size class.

d_call	clone_size	cdr3_length	j_call	v_call	cdr3_nt	cdr3_aa
TRBD1	once	13	TRBJ1-1	TRBV5-1	TGCGCCAGCAGCTTAAAGGGGGCCACTGAAGCTTTCTTT	CASSLKGATEAFF
TRBD1	.	17	TRBJ2-2	TRBV2	TGTGCCAGCAGTCTCTTAGGGGGGACAGGGGTGATCGGGGAGCTGTTTTTT	CASSLLGGTGVIGELFF
TRBD2	.	15	TRBJ2-3	TRBV7-2	TGTGCCAGCAGCCCGACTAGCGGGGGGGCAGATACGCAGTATTTT	CASSPTSGGADTQYF
TRBD1	.	13	TRBJ1-2	TRBV24-1	TGTGCCACCAGTGACCGGGACAGAGCTGGCTACACCTTC	CATSDRDRAGYTF
.	.	13	TRBJ1-2	TRBV6-4	TGTGCCAGCAGTGACGGGGGCAACTATGGCTACACCTTC	CASSDGGNYGYTF
TRBD2	.	15	TRBJ2-3	TRBV7-3	TGTGCCAGCAGCTTAAGTAGCGGGGGGGCCCATACGCAGTATTTT	CASSLSSGGAHTQYF
TRBD1	.	14	TRBJ1-2	TRBV28	TGTGCCAGCAGTCTAGGACAGGGAGAGTATGGCTACACCTTC	CASSLGQGEYGYTF
.	.	15	TRBJ2-3	TRBV6-5	TGTGCCAGCAGTTGGGACTCGCCCCTCACAGATACGCAGTATTTT	CASSWDSPLTDTQYF
TRBD1	.	13	TRBJ1-2	TRBV5-1	TGCGCCAGCAGCTACTACAGGGGGCAAGGCTACACCTTC	CASSYYRGQGYTF
TRBD1	few	19	TRBJ2-6	TRBV19	TGTGCCAGTAGTATATACCGGGACAGGGGGCATAGAGGGGCCAACGTCCTGACTTTC	CASSIYRDRGHRGANVLTF
TRBD1	.	14	TRBJ1-1	TRBV9	TGTGCCAGCAGCGGGACAGGGAGAGACACTGAAGCTTTCTTT	CASSGTGRDTEAFF
.	.	13	TRBJ1-5	TRBV19	TGTGCCAGTAGTATGTCGTGGAGTCAGCCCCAGCATTTT	CASSMSWSQPQHF
.	.	12	TRBJ2-7	TRBV10-3	TGTGCCATCGGATTAGGGGTATACGAGCAGTACTTC	CAIGLGVYEQYF
.	.	12	TRBJ2-2	TRBV29-1	TGCAGCGTTGAGATAGAGACCGGGGAGCTGTTTTTT	CSVEIETGELFF
TRBD1	.	16	TRBJ2-1	TRBV30	TGTGCCTGGGGCGTCGCCGGGACAGGGGTTTACAATGAGCAGTTCTTC	CAWGVAGTGVYNEQFF
.	.	16	TRBJ1-5	TRBV6-6	TGTGCCAGCAGTCCACAGGGTTCATATAGCAATCAGCCCCAGCATTTT	CASSPQGSYSNQPQHF
.	.	13	TRBJ1-5	TRBV11-2	TGTGCCAGCAGCTTAAGCGAAAATCAGCCCCAGCATTTT	CASSLSENQPQHF
TRBD1	few	12	TRBJ1-1	TRBV28	TGTGCCAGCAGTTTGAGGGGGCGTGAAGCTTTCTTT	CASSLRGREAFF